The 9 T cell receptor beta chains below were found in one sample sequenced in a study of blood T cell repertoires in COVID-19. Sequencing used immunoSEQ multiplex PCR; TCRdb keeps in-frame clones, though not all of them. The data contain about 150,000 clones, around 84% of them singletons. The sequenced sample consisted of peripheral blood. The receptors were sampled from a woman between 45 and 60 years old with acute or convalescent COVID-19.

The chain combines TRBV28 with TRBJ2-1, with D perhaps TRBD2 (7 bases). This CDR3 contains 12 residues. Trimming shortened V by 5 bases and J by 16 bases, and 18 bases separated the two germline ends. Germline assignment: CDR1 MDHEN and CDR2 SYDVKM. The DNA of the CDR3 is TGTGCCAGCAGTCCCCCGGGGGCGGGAGTCTTCTTC. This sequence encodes CASSPPGAGVFF.

CDR3: CASITRGWLNEKLFF. For the CDR3, the DNA is TGTGCCAGCATCACGCGCGGATGGTTAAATGAAAAACTGTTTTTT. The genes are TRBV2 and TRBJ1-4; D remains ambiguous. Trimming took off 7 bases at V and 5 bases at J, with 17 bases between the two ends. The germline CDR1 and CDR2 sequences are SNHLY and FYNNEI. The CDR3 is made up of 15 amino acids.

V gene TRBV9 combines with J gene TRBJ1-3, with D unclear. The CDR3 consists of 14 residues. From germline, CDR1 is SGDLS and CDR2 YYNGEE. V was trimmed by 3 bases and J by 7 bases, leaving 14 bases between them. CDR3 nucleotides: TGTGCCAGCAGCGATTACGAGAGGAGCAACACCATATATTTT. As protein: CASSDYERSNTIYF.

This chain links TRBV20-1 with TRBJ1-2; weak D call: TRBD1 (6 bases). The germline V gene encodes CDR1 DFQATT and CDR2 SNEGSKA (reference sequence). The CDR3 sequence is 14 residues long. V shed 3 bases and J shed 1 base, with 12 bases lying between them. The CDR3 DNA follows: TGCAGTGCTAGTTGGGTACAGGGTAACTATGGCTACACCTTC. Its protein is CSASWVQGNYGYTF.

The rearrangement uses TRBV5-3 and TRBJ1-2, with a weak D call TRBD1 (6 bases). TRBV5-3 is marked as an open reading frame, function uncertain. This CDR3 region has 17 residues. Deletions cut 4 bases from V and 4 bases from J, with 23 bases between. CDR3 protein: CARSPPGQPAYPYGYTF. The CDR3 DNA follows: TGTGCCAGAAGCCCACCGGGACAACCAGCTTACCCCTATGGCTACACCTTC.

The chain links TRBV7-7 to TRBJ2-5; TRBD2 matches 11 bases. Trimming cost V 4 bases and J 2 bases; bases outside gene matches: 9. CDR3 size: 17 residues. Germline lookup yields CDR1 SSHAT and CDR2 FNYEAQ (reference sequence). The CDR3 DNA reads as TGTGCCAGCAGCTCAGTAGCTACTAGCGGGGGACAAGAGACCCAGTACTTC. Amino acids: CASSSVATSGGQETQYF. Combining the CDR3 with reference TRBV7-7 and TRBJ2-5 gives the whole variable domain GAGVSQSPRYKVTKRGQDVTLRCDPISSHATLYWYQQALGQGPEFLTYFNYEAQPDKSGLPSDRFSAERPEGSISTLTIQRTEQRDSAMYRCASSSVATSGGQETQYFGPGTRLLVL.

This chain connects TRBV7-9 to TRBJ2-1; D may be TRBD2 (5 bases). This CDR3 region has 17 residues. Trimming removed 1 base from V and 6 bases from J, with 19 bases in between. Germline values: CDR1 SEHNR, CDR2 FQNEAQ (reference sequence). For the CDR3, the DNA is TGTGCCAGCAGCTTAGTAATACGGACTCTAGTCCCCAATGAGCAGTTCTTC. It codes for CASSLVIRTLVPNEQFF.

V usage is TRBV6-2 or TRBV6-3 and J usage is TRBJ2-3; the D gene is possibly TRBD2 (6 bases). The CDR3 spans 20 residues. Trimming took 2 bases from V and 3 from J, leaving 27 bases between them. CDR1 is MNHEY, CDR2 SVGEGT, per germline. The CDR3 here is CASSYRLGGAGPPPTDTQYF. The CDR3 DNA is TGTGCCAGCAGTTACCGGCTCGGAGGAGCGGGTCCCCCTCCAACAGATACGCAGTATTTT.

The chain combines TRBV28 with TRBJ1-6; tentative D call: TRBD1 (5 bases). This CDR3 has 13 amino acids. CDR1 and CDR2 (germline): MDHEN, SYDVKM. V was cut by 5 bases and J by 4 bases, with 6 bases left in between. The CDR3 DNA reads TGTGCCAGCAGTAGGGGTTATAATTCACCCCTCCACTTT. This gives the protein CASSRGYNSPLHF.